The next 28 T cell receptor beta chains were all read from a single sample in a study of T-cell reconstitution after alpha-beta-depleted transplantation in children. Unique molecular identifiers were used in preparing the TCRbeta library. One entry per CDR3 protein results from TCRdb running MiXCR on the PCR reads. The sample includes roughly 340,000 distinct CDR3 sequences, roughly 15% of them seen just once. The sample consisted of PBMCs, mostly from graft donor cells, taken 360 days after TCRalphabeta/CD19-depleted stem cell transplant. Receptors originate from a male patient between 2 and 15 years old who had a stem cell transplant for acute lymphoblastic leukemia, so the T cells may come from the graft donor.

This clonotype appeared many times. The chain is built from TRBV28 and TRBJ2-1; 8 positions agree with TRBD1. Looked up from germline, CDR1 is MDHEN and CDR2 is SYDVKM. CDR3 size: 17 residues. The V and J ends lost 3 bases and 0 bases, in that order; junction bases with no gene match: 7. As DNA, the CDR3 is TGTGCCAGCAGTTTGGGGACAGGCCGTTTCTCCTACAATGAGCAGTTCTTC. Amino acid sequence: CASSLGTGRFSYNEQFF.

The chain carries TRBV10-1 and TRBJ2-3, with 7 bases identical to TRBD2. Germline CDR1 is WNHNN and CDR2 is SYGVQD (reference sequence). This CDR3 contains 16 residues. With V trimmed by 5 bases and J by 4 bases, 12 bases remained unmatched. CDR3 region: CASSSSWSGEPDTQYF. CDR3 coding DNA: TGCGCCAGCAGTTCTTCCTGGAGCGGGGAGCCAGATACGCAGTATTTT.

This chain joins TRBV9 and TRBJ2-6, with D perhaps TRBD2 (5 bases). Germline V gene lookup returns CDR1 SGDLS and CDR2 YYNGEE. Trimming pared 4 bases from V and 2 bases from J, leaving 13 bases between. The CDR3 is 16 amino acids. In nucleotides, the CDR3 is TGTGCCAGCAGCTCTCGCCCCGGGACTGGGGCCAACGTCCTGACTTTC. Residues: CASSSRPGTGANVLTF.

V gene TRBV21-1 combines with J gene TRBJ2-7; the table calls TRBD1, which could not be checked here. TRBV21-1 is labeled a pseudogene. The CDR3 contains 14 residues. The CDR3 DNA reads TGTGCCAGCAGCAAATCCCGGTATAACTACGAGCAGTACTTC. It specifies CASSKSRYNYEQYF.

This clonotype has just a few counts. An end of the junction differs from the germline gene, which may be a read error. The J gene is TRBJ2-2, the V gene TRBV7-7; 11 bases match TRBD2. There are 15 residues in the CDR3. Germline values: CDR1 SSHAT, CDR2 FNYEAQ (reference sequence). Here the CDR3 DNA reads TGTGCTAGCAGCTCACTAGCGGGAGCGGCCGGGGAGCTGTTTTTT. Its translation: CASSSLAGAAGELFF.

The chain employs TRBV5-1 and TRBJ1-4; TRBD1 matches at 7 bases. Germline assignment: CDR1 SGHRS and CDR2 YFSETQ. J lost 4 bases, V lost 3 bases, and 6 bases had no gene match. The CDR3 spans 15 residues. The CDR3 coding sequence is TGCGCCAGCAGCTCCCGGACAGGTCTTAATGAAAAACTGTTTTTT. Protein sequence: CASSSRTGLNEKLFF.

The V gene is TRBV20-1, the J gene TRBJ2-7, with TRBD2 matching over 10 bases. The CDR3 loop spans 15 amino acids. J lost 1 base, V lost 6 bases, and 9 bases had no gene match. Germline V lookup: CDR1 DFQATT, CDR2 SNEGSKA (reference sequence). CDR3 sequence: CSAPPLAGVSYEQYF. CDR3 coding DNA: TGCAGTGCCCCGCCCCTAGCGGGAGTGTCCTACGAGCAGTACTTC.

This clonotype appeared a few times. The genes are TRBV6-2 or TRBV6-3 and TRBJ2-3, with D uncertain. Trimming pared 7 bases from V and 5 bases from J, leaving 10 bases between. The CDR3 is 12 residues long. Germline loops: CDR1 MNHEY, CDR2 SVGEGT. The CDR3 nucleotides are TGTGCCAGCAACCGCTTCGAAGATACGCAGTATTTT. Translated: CASNRFEDTQYF.

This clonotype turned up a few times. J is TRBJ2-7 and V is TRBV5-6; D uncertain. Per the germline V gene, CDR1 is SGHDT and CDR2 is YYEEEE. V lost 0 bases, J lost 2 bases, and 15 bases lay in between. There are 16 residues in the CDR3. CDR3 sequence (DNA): TGTGCCAGCAGCTTGGGTTTTGGGCTCGCCCCCTACGAGCAGTACTTC. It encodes CASSLGFGLAPYEQYF.

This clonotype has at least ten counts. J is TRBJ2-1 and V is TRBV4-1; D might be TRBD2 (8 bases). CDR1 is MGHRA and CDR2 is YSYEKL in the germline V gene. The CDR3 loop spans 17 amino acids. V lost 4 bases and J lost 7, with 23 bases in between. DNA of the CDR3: TGCGCCAGCAGCCTCACAGGGGTGGCTAGCGGGTGGAATGAGCAGTTCTTC. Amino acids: CASSLTGVASGWNEQFF.

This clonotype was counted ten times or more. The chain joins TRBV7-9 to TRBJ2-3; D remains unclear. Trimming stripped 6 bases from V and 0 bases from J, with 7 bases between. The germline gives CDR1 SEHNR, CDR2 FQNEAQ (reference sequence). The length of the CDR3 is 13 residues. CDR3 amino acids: CASSLLSTDTQYF. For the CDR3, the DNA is TGTGCCAGCAGTTTGCTAAGCACAGATACGCAGTATTTT.

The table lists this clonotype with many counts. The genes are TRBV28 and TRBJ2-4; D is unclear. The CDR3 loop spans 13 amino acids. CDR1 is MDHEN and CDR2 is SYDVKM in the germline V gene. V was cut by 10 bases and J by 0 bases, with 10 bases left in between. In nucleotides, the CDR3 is TGTGCCACCACGTATGGAGCCAAAAACATTCAGTACTTC. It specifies CATTYGAKNIQYF.

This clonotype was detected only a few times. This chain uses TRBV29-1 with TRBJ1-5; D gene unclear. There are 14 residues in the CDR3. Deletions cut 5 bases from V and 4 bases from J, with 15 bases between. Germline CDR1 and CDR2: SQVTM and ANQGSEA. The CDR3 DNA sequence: TGCAGCGTTCCAACCCAGCCCGGTAATCAGCCCCAGCATTTT. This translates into CSVPTQPGNQPQHF.

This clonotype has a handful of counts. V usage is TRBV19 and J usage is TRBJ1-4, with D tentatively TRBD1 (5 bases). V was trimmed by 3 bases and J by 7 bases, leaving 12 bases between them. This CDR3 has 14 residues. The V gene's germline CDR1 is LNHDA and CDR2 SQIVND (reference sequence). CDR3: CASSIMRGREKLFF. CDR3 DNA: TGTGCCAGTAGTATCATGAGGGGCCGTGAAAAACTGTTTTTT.

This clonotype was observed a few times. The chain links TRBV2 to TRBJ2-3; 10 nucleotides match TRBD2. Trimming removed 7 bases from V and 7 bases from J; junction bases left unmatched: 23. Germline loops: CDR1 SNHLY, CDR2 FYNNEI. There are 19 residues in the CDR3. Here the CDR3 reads CASMRRPLTSGMMGHTQYF. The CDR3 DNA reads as TGTGCCAGCATGAGGCGGCCCCTTACTAGCGGGATGATGGGGCATACGCAGTATTTT.

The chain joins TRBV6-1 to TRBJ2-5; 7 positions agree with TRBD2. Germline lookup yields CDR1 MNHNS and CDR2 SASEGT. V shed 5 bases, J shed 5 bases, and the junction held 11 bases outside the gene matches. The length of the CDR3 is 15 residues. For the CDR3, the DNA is TGTGCCAGCAGTCCAACTAGCGTAGCTATGGAGACCCAGTACTTC. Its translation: CASSPTSVAMETQYF.

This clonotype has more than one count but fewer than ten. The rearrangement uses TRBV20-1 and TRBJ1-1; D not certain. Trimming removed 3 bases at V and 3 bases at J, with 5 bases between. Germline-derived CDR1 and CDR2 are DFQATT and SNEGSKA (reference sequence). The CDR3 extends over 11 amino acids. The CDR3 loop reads CSARRDTEAFF. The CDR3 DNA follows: TGCAGTGCTAGGAGGGACACTGAAGCTTTCTTT.

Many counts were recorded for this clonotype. The CDR3 DNA is TGTGCCATGGGTAGAGCCAATGAGCAGTTCTTC. It encodes CAMGRANEQFF. This rearrangement joins TRBV10-3 to TRBJ2-1; D ambiguous. Germline CDR1 is ENHRY and CDR2 is SYGVKD. V was trimmed by 9 bases and J by 6 bases, leaving 9 bases between them. The CDR3 has 11 amino acids.

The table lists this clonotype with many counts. CDR3 loop: CASSLGLAGDWNTGELFF. CDR3 sequence (DNA): TGTGCCAGCTCACTGGGACTAGCGGGAGACTGGAACACCGGGGAGCTGTTTTTT. The V and J genes are TRBV18 and TRBJ2-2, with 14 bases identical to TRBD2. The CDR3 runs 18 residues. Losses at the gene ends were 4 bases for V and 1 base for J; bases not matched to a gene: 5. Germline V gene sequence: CDR1 KGHSH, CDR2 LQKENI.

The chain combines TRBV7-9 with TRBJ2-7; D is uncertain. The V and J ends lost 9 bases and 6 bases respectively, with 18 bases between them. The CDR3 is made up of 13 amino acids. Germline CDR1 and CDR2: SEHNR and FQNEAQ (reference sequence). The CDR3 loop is CASSSRPLPEQYF. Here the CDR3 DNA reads TGTGCCAGTTCCAGCCGGCCCCTTCCCGAGCAGTACTTC.

This chain's CDR3 is CASSQDRGLASGSGGETQYF. The CDR3 bases are TGCGCCAGCAGCCAAGATCGGGGACTGGCTAGCGGGAGTGGGGGAGAGACCCAGTACTTC. The chain uses TRBV4-1 and TRBJ2-5; 10 nucleotides line up with TRBD2. Looked up from germline, CDR1 is MGHRA and CDR2 is YSYEKL. V lost 0 bases and J lost 4; bases outside the gene matches: 17. This CDR3 has 20 amino acids.

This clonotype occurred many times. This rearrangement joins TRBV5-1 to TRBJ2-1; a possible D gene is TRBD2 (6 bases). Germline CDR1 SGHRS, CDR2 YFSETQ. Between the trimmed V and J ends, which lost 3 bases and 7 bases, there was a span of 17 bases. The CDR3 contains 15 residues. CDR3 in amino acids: CASSYGSRVGNEQFF. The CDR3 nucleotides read TGCGCCAGCAGCTACGGGAGTCGCGTGGGGAATGAGCAGTTCTTC.

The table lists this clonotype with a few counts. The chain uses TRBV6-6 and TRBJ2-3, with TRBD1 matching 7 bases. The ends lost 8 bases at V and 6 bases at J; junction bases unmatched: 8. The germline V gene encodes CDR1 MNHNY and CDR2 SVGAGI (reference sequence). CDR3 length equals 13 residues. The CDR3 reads CASGTVAGDTQYF. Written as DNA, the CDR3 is TGTGCCAGCGGGACAGTGGCCGGGGATACGCAGTATTTT.

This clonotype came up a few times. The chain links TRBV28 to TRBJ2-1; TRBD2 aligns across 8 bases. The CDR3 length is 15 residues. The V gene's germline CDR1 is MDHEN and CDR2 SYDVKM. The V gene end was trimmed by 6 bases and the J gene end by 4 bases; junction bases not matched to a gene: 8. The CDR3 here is CASRLGLAEYNEQFF. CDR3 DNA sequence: TGTGCCAGCAGGCTCGGACTAGCCGAGTACAATGAGCAGTTCTTC.

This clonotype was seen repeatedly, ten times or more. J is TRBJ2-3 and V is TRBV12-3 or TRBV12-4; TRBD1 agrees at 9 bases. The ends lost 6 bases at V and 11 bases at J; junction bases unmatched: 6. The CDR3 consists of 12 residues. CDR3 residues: CASRVTGGLQYF. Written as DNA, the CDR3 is TGTGCCAGCAGGGTTACAGGGGGCTTGCAGTATTTT.

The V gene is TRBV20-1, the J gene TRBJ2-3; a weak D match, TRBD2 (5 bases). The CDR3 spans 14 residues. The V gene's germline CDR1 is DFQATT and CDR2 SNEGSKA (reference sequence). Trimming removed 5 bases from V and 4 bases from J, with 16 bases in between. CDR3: CSAARSLRADTQYF. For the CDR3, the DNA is TGCAGTGCTGCCAGGTCCCTGCGGGCAGATACGCAGTATTTT.

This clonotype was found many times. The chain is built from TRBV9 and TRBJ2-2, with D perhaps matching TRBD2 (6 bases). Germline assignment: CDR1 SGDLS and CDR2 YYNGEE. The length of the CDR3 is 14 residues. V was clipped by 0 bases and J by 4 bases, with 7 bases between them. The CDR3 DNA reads TGTGCCAGCAGCGTAGTCGGGGGCACCGGGGAGCTGTTTTTT. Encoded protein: CASSVVGGTGELFF.

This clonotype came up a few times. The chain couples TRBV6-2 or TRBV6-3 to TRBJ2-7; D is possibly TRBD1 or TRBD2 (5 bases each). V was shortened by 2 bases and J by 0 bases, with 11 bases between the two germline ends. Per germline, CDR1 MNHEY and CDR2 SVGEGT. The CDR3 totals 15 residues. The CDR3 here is CASSYSWDVSYEQYF. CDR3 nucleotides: TGTGCCAGCAGTTACAGCTGGGACGTCTCCTACGAGCAGTACTTC.